This is a list of T cell receptor beta chains from one sample in a study of blood T cells in healthy people across ages. Using its own MiXCR run on the 5' RACE reads, TCRdb lists one record per CDR3 protein. The sample comprises roughly 900,000 distinct CDR3 sequences, around 26% of which are singletons, and 17% rests with the top ten. Specimen: blood. The receptors were gathered from a woman older than 75 in good health. Each CDR3 is given with its conserved first and last residue. D genes are given only for firm matches. The size field is filled for only some rows; it gives once, few, many or a size class.

j_gene,len,abundance,v_gene,d_gene,CDR3aa,CDR3nt
TRBJ1-1,14,-,TRBV20-1,TRBD1,CSAYRGQMNTEAFF,TGCAGTGCCTACAGGGGGCAAATGAACACTGAAGCTTTCTTT
TRBJ2-5,16,many,TRBV7-6,TRBD1,CASSLGGQGHQETQYF,TGTGCCAGCAGCTTAGGGGGACAGGGCCACCAAGAGACCCAGTACTTC
TRBJ2-5,15,many,TRBV7-2,TRBD2,CASSQSGGLQETQYF,TGTGCCAGCAGCCAGAGCGGGGGCCTCCAAGAGACCCAGTACTTC
TRBJ1-1,15,-,TRBV12-3/TRBV12-4,-,CASKRAWAAGTEAFF,TGTGCCAGCAAAAGGGCCTGGGCGGCGGGCACTGAAGCTTTCTTT
TRBJ2-7,14,many,TRBV7-9,-,CASSPRKGRYEQYF,TGTGCCAGCAGCCCCCGGAAAGGGCGATACGAGCAGTACTTC
TRBJ2-7,14,-,TRBV11-2,-,CASSLGFYSYEQYF,TGTGCCAGCAGCTTAGGTTTCTACTCCTACGAGCAGTACTTC
TRBJ1-5,15,-,TRBV4-3,-,CASSLTWTSNQPQHF,TGCGCCAGCAGCCTGACCTGGACTAGCAATCAGCCCCAGCATTTT
TRBJ2-1,14,-,TRBV20-1,-,CSAMDSFSYNEQFF,TGCAGTGCTATGGACAGCTTCTCCTACAATGAGCAGTTCTTC
TRBJ2-2,17,few,TRBV7-2,TRBD2,CASSDLWGGRRTGELFF,TGTGCCAGCAGCGACCTCTGGGGGGGTCGCCGCACCGGGGAGCTGTTTTTT
TRBJ1-1,16,-,TRBV18,-,CASSPRVAGVGTEAFF,TGTGCCAGCTCACCACGGGTAGCCGGGGTGGGCACTGAAGCTTTCTTT
TRBJ2-7,15,many,TRBV10-3,TRBD1,CAISTPGQGIYEQYF,TGTGCCATCAGTACACCGGGACAGGGGATCTACGAGCAGTACTTC
TRBJ2-7,13,-,TRBV12-3/TRBV12-4,-,CASSFSTAYEQYF,TGTGCCAGCAGTTTTTCCACGGCATACGAGCAGTACTTC
TRBJ1-1,14,-,TRBV3-1,TRBD1,CASSTGTGATGAFF,TGTGCCAGCAGTACCGGGACAGGGGCAACCGGAGCTTTCTTT
TRBJ2-7,14,many,TRBV6-5,TRBD2,CASSTSGGAYEQYF,TGTGCCAGCAGTACTAGCGGGGGGGCCTACGAGCAGTACTTC
TRBJ2-7,14,-,TRBV20-1,TRBD2,CSANSGVTYNEQYF,TGCAGTGCAAATAGCGGGGTCACTTACAATGAGCAGTACTTC
TRBJ2-3,18,-,TRBV27,-,CASSFSARGRYSTDTQYF,TGTGCCAGCAGTTTTTCCGCCAGGGGCCGCTATAGCACAGATACGCAGTATTTT
TRBJ2-1,16,many,TRBV4-3,-,CASSQEWLSSYNEQFF,TGCGCCAGCAGCCAAGAATGGCTAAGCTCCTACAATGAGCAGTTCTTC
TRBJ2-3,13,many,TRBV6-2/TRBV6-3,-,CASCTRVTDTQYF,TGTGCCAGCTGTACCCGGGTTACAGATACGCAGTATTTT
TRBJ2-3,15,many,TRBV15,-,CATEARGRRTDTQYF,TGTGCCACCGAGGCCAGGGGCAGGAGAACAGATACGCAGTATTTT
TRBJ1-1,22,-,TRBV6-5,TRBD1,CASSSHSPGQGAKRAVNTEAFF,TGTGCCAGCAGTTCCCATTCCCCGGGACAGGGGGCTAAAAGGGCGGTGAACACTGAAGCTTTCTTT
TRBJ2-5,19,many,TRBV2,-,CASSDAPARSGRGGETQYF,TGTGCCAGCAGTGATGCCCCAGCAAGGTCGGGACGAGGCGGGGAGACCCAGTACTTC
TRBJ2-2,14,-,TRBV24-1,-,CATSVQGNTGELFF,TGTGCCACCAGTGTACAGGGGAACACCGGGGAGCTGTTTTTT
TRBJ2-6,17,many,TRBV27,-,CASSFTVASSGANVLTF,TGTGCCAGCAGTTTTACCGTCGCCAGCTCTGGGGCCAACGTCCTGACTTTC
TRBJ1-5,15,-,TRBV20-1,-,CSARDYGYSNQPQHF,TGCAGTGCTAGAGATTATGGGTATAGCAATCAGCCCCAGCATTTT
TRBJ2-2,17,many,TRBV11-3,TRBD1,CASSTKTGGAPTGELFF,TGTGCCAGCAGCACTAAGACAGGGGGCGCGCCCACCGGGGAGCTGTTTTTT
TRBJ1-4,19,many,TRBV7-8,-,CASSLARTSVPRTNEKLFF,TGTGCCAGCAGCTTAGCGCGTACCAGTGTACCGCGAACTAATGAAAAACTGTTTTTT
TRBJ2-3,15,many,TRBV6-4,-,CASSDGGTSTDTQYF,TGTGCCAGCAGTGACGGGGGGACTAGCACAGATACGCAGTATTTT
TRBJ2-5,16,many,TRBV11-1,TRBD1,CASSSTPTGVKETQYF,TGTGCCAGCAGCTCTACACCGACAGGGGTTAAGGAGACCCAGTACTTC
TRBJ1-1,15,-,TRBV28,-,CASSSPSAPNTEAFF,TGTGCCAGCAGTTCCCCGAGCGCTCCGAACACTGAAGCTTTCTTT
TRBJ1-2,8,many,TRBV29-1,-,CSVNGYTF,TGCAGCGTCAACGGCTACACCTTC
TRBJ1-6,15,few,TRBV6-2/TRBV6-3,-,CASSYSDMGNSPLHF,TGTGCCAGCAGTTACTCGGACATGGGCAACTCACCCCTCCACTTT
TRBJ1-5,13,-,TRBV20-1,-,CSAGTGYNQPRHF,TGCAGTGCCGGAACAGGGTACAATCAGCCCCGGCATTTT
TRBJ1-2,13,-,TRBV20-1,-,CSAASGAGYGYTF,TGCAGTGCTGCTTCCGGGGCGGGCTATGGCTACACCTTC
TRBJ1-5,16,-,TRBV20-1,TRBD1,CSARDKGQGRYQPQHF,TGCAGTGCTAGAGATAAGGGACAGGGGCGTTATCAGCCCCAGCATTTT
TRBJ1-5,13,many,TRBV20-1,-,CSARMAGGQPQHF,TGCAGTGCTAGAATGGCAGGCGGACAGCCCCAGCATTTT
TRBJ2-6,15,many,TRBV27,-,CASSLFGVGANVLTF,TGTGCCAGCAGTTTATTCGGGGTAGGGGCCAACGTCCTGACTTTC
TRBJ2-1,15,-,TRBV7-2,TRBD2,CASSLNGGGHNEQFF,TGTGCCAGCAGCTTGAACGGCGGGGGGCACAATGAGCAGTTCTTC
TRBJ2-7,14,-,TRBV7-2,-,CASNPSTGSYEQYF,TGTGCCAGCAACCCCTCGACAGGAAGCTACGAGCAGTACTTC